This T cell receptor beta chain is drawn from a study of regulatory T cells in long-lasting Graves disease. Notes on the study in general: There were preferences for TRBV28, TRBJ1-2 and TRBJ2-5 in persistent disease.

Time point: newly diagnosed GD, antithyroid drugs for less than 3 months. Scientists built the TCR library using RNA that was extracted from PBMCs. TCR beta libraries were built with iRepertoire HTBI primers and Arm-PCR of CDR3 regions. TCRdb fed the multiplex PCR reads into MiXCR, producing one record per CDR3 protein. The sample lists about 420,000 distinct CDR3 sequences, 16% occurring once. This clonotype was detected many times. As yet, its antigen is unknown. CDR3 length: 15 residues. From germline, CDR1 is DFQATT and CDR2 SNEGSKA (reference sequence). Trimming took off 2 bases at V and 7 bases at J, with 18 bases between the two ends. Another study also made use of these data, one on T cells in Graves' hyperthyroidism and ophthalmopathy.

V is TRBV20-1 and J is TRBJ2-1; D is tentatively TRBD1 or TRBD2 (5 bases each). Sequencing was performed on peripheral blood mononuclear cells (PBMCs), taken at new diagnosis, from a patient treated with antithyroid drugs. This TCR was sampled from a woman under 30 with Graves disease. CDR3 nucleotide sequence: TGCAGTGCTAGATATCCGGGACGCCTTTGGAATGAGCAGTTCTTC. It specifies CSARYPGRLWNEQFF.